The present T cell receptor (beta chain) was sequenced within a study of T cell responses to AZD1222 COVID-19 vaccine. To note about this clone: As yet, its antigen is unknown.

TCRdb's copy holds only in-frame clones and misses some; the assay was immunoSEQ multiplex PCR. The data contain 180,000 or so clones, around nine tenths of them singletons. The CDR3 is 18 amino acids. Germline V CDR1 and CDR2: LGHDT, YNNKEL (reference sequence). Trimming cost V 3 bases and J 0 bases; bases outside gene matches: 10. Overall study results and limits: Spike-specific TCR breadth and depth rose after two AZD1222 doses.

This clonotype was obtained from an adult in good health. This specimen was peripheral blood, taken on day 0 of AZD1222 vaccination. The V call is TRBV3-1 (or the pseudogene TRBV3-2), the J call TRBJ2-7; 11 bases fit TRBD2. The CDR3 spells CASSQSPLAGGLSYEQYF. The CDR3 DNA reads TGTGCCAGCAGCCAGTCCCCCTTAGCGGGAGGGCTCTCCTACGAGCAGTACTTC.